This TCR beta chain is from a study of blood T cell repertoires in COVID-19. Study in general: From the United States, Italy and Spain came samples of acute and convalescent COVID-19. Sample material is recorded as cDNA or gDNA derived from T cells, B-cell-depleted T cells, or PBMCs.

The V and J ends lost 6 bases and 3 bases respectively, with 6 bases between them. Germline assignment: CDR1 MNHNY and CDR2 SVGAGI (reference sequence). The CDR3 has 11 amino acids. Per the original methods: Cell counts per sample came from amplifying reference gene primers. Profiled with immunoSEQ multiplex PCR; TCRdb holds only in-frame clones, not every one. V, J and clone size derive from that table, while D and trimming were established from the DNA sequence. The table shows 200,000 to 300,000 clones, with 75% to 90% occurring only once. This TCR was sampled from a man under 40 with active or convalescent COVID-19. The sample taken for sequencing was peripheral blood. The chain uses TRBV6-6 and TRBJ2-7; no clear D gene. In nucleotides, the CDR3 is TGTGCCAGCAGGGTCGGCTACGAGCAGTACTTC. The encoded protein is CASRVGYEQYF.